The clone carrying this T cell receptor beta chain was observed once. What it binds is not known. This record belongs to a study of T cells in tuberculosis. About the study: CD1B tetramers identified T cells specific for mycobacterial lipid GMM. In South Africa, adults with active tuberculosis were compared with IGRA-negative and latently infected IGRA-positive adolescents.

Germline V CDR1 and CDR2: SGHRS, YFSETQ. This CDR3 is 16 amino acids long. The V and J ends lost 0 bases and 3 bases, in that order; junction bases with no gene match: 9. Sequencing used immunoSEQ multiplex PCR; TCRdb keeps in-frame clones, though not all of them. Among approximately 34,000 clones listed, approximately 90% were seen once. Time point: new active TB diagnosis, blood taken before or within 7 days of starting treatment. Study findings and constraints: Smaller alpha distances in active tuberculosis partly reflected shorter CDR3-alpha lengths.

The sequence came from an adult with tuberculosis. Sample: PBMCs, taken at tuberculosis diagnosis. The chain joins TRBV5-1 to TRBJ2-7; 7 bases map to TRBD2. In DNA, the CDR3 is TGCGCCAGCAGCTTGGCACCTAGCGGTTCCGTCTACGAGCAGTACTTC. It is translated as CASSLAPSGSVYEQYF.